A selection of T cell receptor beta chains follows, all from one sample in a study of regulatory T cells in long-lasting Graves disease. One entry per CDR3 protein results from TCRdb running MiXCR on the multiplex PCR reads. The data hold approximately 470,000 distinct CDR3 sequences, with about 16% observed a single time. These sequences were also reported in another study, on T cells in Graves' hyperthyroidism and ophthalmopathy.

Material: peripheral blood mononuclear cells (PBMCs), obtained at new diagnosis, from a patient treated with antithyroid drugs. The origin of the receptors is a man aged 40-50 years with Graves disease. CDR3s include the opening cysteine and the closing phenylalanine or tryptophan. A D gene is named only where the DNA matches it firmly. The size of a clone is reported for some rows only, either as once, few or many, or as a class for expanded clones.

v_gene	d_gene	abundance	j_gene	CDR3nt	CDR3aa
TRBV7-9	.	.	TRBJ2-1	TGTGCCAGCAGCTCCCTTCTGGGGGGAGGTTTCTATGAGCAGTTCTTC	CASSSLLGGGFYEQFF
TRBV2	.	many	TRBJ1-5	TGTGCCAGCAGTGAAGTAAGGGAGATTGGCAATCAGCCCCAGCATTTT	CASSEVREIGNQPQHF
TRBV20-1	TRBD2	many	TRBJ2-1	TGCAGTGCTCTAAGCCCTAGCGGGAGGAAGAAGTCCTACAATGAGCAGTTCTTC	CSALSPSGRKKSYNEQFF
TRBV12-5	TRBD2	many	TRBJ2-1	TGTGCCTCCTGGGGGGGAGAGGGAAATGAGCAGTTCTTC	CASWGGEGNEQFF
TRBV5-1	TRBD1	.	TRBJ1-1	TGCGCCAGCAGAAGGGACAGCCCTAACACTGAAGCTTTCTTT	CASRRDSPNTEAFF
TRBV7-6	.	.	TRBJ2-1	TGTGCCAGCAGCTTTCCCTATTCGGGGGCTAGCGGATTCTACAATGAGCAGTTCTTC	CASSFPYSGASGFYNEQFF
TRBV6-2/TRBV6-3	TRBD2	many	TRBJ2-7	TGTGCCAGCAGTGCTAGCGGTACCTACGAGCAGTACTTC	CASSASGTYEQYF
TRBV2	.	many	TRBJ2-1	TGTGCCAGCAGTCGGTCTACCTACAATGAGCAGTTCTTC	CASSRSTYNEQFF
TRBV5-1	TRBD2	many	TRBJ2-1	TGCGCCAGCAGCTCCGGACTAGCGGAGAGCTCCTACAATGAGCAGTTCTTC	CASSSGLAESSYNEQFF
TRBV5-1	.	few	TRBJ1-1	TGCGCCAGCAGACTACAGGGAATTCAGACTGAAGCTTTCTTT	CASRLQGIQTEAFF
TRBV24-1	TRBD2	many	TRBJ2-1	TGTGCCACCAGTGAGGCGGGAGTGGACAATGAGCAGTTCTTC	CATSEAGVDNEQFF
TRBV30	TRBD2	many	TRBJ2-5	TGTGCCTGGAGGCGGCTAGCGGGCCAAGAGACCCAGTACTTC	CAWRRLAGQETQYF
TRBV14	.	.	TRBJ1-4	TGTGCCAGCAGCTATGGGGACGGGAAACTGTTTTTT	CASSYGDGKLFF
TRBV28	TRBD1	many	TRBJ2-7	TGTGCCAGCAGTCTGACAGGGTCCGAGCAGTACTTC	CASSLTGSEQYF
TRBV6-2/TRBV6-3	TRBD2	.	TRBJ2-2	TGTGCCAGCTCTAGCGGGAGGCCCGGGGAGCTGTTTTTT	CASSSGRPGELFF
TRBV4-1	.	few	TRBJ1-5	TGCGCCAGCAGTCGTTCTGAGGGGGTAGGCCAGCCCCAGCATTTT	CASSRSEGVGQPQHF
TRBV6-2/TRBV6-3	.	few	TRBJ2-6	TGTGCCAGCAGTTCCCCAGGGGTAAATGGGGCCAACGTCCTGACTTTC	CASSSPGVNGANVLTF
TRBV10-3	.	many	TRBJ2-7	TGTGCCACTCGACCCTCCGGGACTGAGGTGTCCTACGAGCAGTACTTC	CATRPSGTEVSYEQYF
TRBV24-1	TRBD2	.	TRBJ2-1	TGTGCCACCAGTGATTTTAAAAGCGGGAGTGGCGATGAGCAGTTCTTC	CATSDFKSGSGDEQFF
TRBV4-2	TRBD1	.	TRBJ2-7	TGTGCCAGCAGCCGAACGACAGGGACCCACGAGCAGTACTTC	CASSRTTGTHEQYF
TRBV3-1	TRBD2	many	TRBJ2-7	TGTGCCAGCAGCCCGACTAGCGGGTGGTACGAGCAGTACTTC	CASSPTSGWYEQYF
TRBV28	.	.	TRBJ2-7	TGTGCCAGCAGCCGAAAGGTGAGGGGGGCGCTGCTATTCTACGAGCAGTACTTC	CASSRKVRGALLFYEQYF
TRBV30	TRBD1	few	TRBJ2-7	TGTGCCGGGCACAGGGGCCACGAGCAGTACTTC	CAGHRGHEQYF
TRBV18	.	many	TRBJ2-1	TGTGCCAGCTCATCGTCAATCGATGCTGAGCAGTTCTTC	CASSSSIDAEQFF
TRBV2	TRBD2	many	TRBJ2-7	TGTGCCAGCAGATCACCACCTAGCGGGAGGGCCTACGAGCAGTACTTC	CASRSPPSGRAYEQYF
TRBV28	TRBD1	many	TRBJ2-5	TGTGCCAGCAGGAGGAACCGGGACAGGGGGAGTAAAGAGACCCAGTACTTC	CASRRNRDRGSKETQYF
TRBV19	TRBD2	few	TRBJ2-1	TGTGCCAGTAGTAGAGAGGGAGGGGCCCTTTCCTACAATGAGCAGTTCTTC	CASSREGGALSYNEQFF
TRBV28	.	.	TRBJ2-5	TGTGCCAGCAGCCCTCTTGGTTGGGGGGAGACCCAGTACTTC	CASSPLGWGETQYF
TRBV11-2	.	many	TRBJ1-2	TGTGCCAGCAGCGTACCGGACAGTCGATATGGCTACACCTTC	CASSVPDSRYGYTF
TRBV3-1	.	many	TRBJ2-1	TGTGCCAGCAGCCCCGTTCTCAGGGATAATAATGAGCAGTTCTTC	CASSPVLRDNNEQFF
TRBV28	TRBD1	.	TRBJ2-5	TGTGCCAGCAGCCAAGTAGGACAGGGAACAGAGACCCAGTACTTC	CASSQVGQGTETQYF
TRBV7-9	.	few	TRBJ1-1	TGTGCCAGCAGCCCCGCGGGCGTGAATACTGAAGCTTTCTTT	CASSPAGVNTEAFF
TRBV5-1	.	many	TRBJ2-3	TGCGCCAGCAGCTTGGGCTCGGGGCCGGCAGATACGCAGTATTTT	CASSLGSGPADTQYF
TRBV7-9	TRBD1	.	TRBJ2-7	TGTGCCAGCAGCCCCGGGACAGGGGTTTACTACGAGCAGTACTTC	CASSPGTGVYYEQYF
TRBV9	.	.	TRBJ2-3	TGTGCCAGCAGCACCGGACCGGGAGATACGCAGTATTTT	CASSTGPGDTQYF
TRBV28	.	few	TRBJ1-1	TGTGCCAGCAGTTTTGAGGGGAGGACTGAAGCTTTCTTT	CASSFEGRTEAFF
TRBV12-3/TRBV12-4	TRBD2	many	TRBJ2-7	TGTGCCAGCAGGCGATCGGGACTAGCGGGAGGCGAGCAGTACTTC	CASRRSGLAGGEQYF
TRBV11-2	.	many	TRBJ2-5	TGTGCCAGCAGCTTAGCTGTACTGGGAGGGACCCAGTACTTC	CASSLAVLGGTQYF
TRBV12-3/TRBV12-4	TRBD2	few	TRBJ2-1	TGTGCCAGCAGTCCCGCCTCCGCGGGAGCTTACAATGAGCAGTTCTTC	CASSPASAGAYNEQFF
TRBV30	TRBD1	.	TRBJ2-2	TGTGCCTGGACCCTAATACCGGGACAGGGAGCCGGGGAGCTGTTTTTT	CAWTLIPGQGAGELFF